This T cell receptor beta chain was sequenced during a study of blood T cells in healthy people across ages. Whole-study findings and limits: Samples with more naive T cells showed higher observed beta diversity. It was not known whether donors were CMV positive (a possible confounder of expanded clonotype changes).

The use of a sample-barcoded 5' primer and a J-beta primer mix characterized a second PCR of roughly 6 to 11 cycles. TCRdb fed the 5' RACE reads into MiXCR, producing one record per CDR3 protein. The sample carries roughly 700,000 distinct CDR3 sequences, approximately 30% recorded once. This clonotype was counted many times. Its antigen is undetermined. Germline CDR1 SGHAT, CDR2 FQDESV (reference sequence). J lost 6 bases, V lost 5 bases, and 6 bases had no gene match. CDR3 length: 13 amino acids. The sequenced sample was blood. The chain has TRBV11-1 and TRBJ2-5; 7 positions agree with TRBD1. The sequence came from a woman aged 80 or over in good health. This CDR3 reads CASSQGVVQTQYF. The CDR3 region has the DNA TGTGCCAGCAGCCAGGGGGTTGTACAGACCCAGTACTTC.